The source of this T cell receptor (beta chain) is a study of cytomegalovirus exposure and HLA in healthy donors. The table lists this clone with a few counts. The antigen remains undetermined. Findings and limits, study-wide: In an earlier analysis, about 87% or about 30%: the productive usage of most TCR beta V segments. CMV serostatus stood as the only immune exposure information on hand. A link between a missense DCLRE1C variant and TCR beta V- and J-gene trimming emerged from a later analysis. TCR beta chains associated with HLA were, in a later analysis, more clonally expanded than equally common others.

Primers for the PCR totalled 60 Vbeta and 13 Jbeta. Sequencing was performed with immunoSEQ multiplex PCR; in TCRdb, only in-frame clones are kept and a portion is missing. The sample lists about 150,000 clones, roughly 9.6% occurring once. The material sequenced was PBMCs. The TCR sequence derives from a woman between 35 and 50 years old in good health and CMV-seropositive.

For the CDR3, the DNA is TGTGCCAGTAGGACAAGCGGGGGGGCGGGCGAGCAGTACTTC. Protein: CASRTSGGAGEQYF. This chain uses TRBV19 with TRBJ2-7, with 10 bases identical to TRBD2. Germline V lookup: CDR1 LNHDA, CDR2 SQIVND (reference sequence). The junction had 8 bases not matched to a gene; V was cut back by 6 bases and J by 6 bases. There are 14 residues in the CDR3.